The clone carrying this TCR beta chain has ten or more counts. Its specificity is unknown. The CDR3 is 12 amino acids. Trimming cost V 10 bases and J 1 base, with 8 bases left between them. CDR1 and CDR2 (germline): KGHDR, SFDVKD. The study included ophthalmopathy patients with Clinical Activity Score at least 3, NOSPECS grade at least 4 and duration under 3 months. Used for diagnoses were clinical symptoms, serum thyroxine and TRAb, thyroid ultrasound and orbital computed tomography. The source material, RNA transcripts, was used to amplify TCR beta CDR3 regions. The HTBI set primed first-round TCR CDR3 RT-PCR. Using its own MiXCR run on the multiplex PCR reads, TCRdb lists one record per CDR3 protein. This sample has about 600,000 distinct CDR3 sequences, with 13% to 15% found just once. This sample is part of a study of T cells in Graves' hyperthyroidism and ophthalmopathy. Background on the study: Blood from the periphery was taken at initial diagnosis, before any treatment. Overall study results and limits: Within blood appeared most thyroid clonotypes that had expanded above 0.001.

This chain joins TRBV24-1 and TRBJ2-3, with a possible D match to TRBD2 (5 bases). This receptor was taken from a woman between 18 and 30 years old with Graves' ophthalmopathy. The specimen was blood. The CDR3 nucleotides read TGTGCCACGTCCGGGGGCACAGATACGCAGTATTTT. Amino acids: CATSGGTDTQYF.